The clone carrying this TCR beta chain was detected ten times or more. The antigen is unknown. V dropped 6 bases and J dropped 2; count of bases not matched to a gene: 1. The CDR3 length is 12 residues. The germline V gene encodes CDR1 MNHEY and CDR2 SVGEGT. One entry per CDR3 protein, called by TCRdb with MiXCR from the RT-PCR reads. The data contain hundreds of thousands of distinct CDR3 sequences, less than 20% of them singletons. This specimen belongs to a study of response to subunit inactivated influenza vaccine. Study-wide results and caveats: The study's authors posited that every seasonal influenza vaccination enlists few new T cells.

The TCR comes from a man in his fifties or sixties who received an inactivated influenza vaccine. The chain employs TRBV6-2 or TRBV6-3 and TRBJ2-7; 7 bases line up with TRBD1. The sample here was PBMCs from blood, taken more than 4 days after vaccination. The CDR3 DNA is TGTGCCAGCAGAGGGGGCACCTACGAGCAGTACTTC. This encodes CASRGGTYEQYF.